The 5 T cell receptor beta chains given below trace back to one sample, sequenced in a study of metastatic and nonmetastatic thyroid tumors. Patients were all untreated before their thyroid surgery. TCRdb re-called clones via MiXCR from the PCR reads. The repertoire holds 6,000 to 7,500 clones, with 30% as singletons. The sample consisted of adjacent normal tissue. These receptors originate from a female donor with papillary thyroid cancer or a benign thyroid nodule (not recorded which). Some clones in this sample may be carry-over from other donors' samples.

V usage is TRBV11-2 and J usage is TRBJ2-7, with 8 bases fitting TRBD1. Per the germline V gene, CDR1 is SGHAT and CDR2 is FQNNGV. The length of the CDR3 is 14 residues. J gave up 5 bases and V 5 bases, and 8 bases lay outside the gene matches. The CDR3 region has the DNA TGTGCCAGCAGCCTAACAGGGGGGATCAACGAGCAGTACTTC. Translation: CASSLTGGINEQYF.

This clone was detected only a few times. The chain has TRBV28 and TRBJ1-2, with D possibly matching TRBD1 (6 bases). This CDR3 region has 14 residues. Germline V gene sequence: CDR1 MDHEN, CDR2 SYDVKM. Deletions cut 5 bases from V and 13 bases from J, with 23 bases between. The DNA for the CDR3 is TGTGCCAGCAGTCTAGACAGGATTTTCTATTGCTGCACCTTC. This gives the protein CASSLDRIFYCCTF.

The rearrangement uses TRBV6-9 and TRBJ2-6, with D possibly TRBD2 on 6 matching bases. This CDR3 contains 16 residues. Germline assignment: CDR1 MNHGY and CDR2 SVAAGI. V dropped 6 bases and J dropped 5 bases, with 17 bases sitting between them. CDR3 DNA: TGTGCCAGCAGAGGGAGCGGGCGAGGGAGGGCCAACGTCCTGACTTTC. This sequence encodes CASRGSGRGRANVLTF.

Turning to this clone: A read error may be the cause here, since a much bigger clone is one base away. This sequence joins TRBV9 and TRBJ2-3; D might be TRBD1 (7 bases). CDR1 and CDR2 (germline): SGDLS, YYNGEE. The CDR3 covers 17 residues. With 4 bases removed from V and 13 bases from J, the gap between germline ends came to 31 bases. The chain's CDR3 is CASSRQGGTPSTDTKYF. For the CDR3, the DNA is TGTGCCAGCAGCCGTCAGGGGGGAACCCCTAGCACAGATACAAAGTATTTT.

The genes are TRBV28 and TRBJ2-4, with no clear D. The V end lost 4 bases, the J end lost 8 bases, and 6 bases lay between the germline ends. CDR3 length equals 11 residues. CDR1 and CDR2 (germline): MDHEN, SYDVKM. CDR3 protein: CASSYSHIQYF. CDR3 sequence (DNA): TGTGCCAGCAGTTACAGTCACATTCAGTACTTC.